This T cell receptor (beta chain) was sequenced in a study of blood T cell repertoires in COVID-19. Background on the study: Sources were T cells, B-cell-depleted T cells, or PBMCs; the material itself was cDNA or gDNA.

Cohort allocation depended upon clinical history that participants reported. Some clones are missing from TCRdb's copy, which holds only in-frame ones; the method was immunoSEQ multiplex PCR. The data hold about 400,000 clones, with around 90% observed a single time. CDR3 size: 15 residues. Germline CDR1 and CDR2: SGHRS and YFSETQ. With 3 bases clipped from V and 4 bases from J, the junction kept 6 bases outside the gene matches. The chain carries TRBV5-1 and TRBJ1-5, with 8 bases lining up with TRBD1. Sequencing was performed on PBMCs or T cells enriched from blood (not recorded which). This clonotype was sampled from a woman between 18 and 29 years old with acute COVID-19. For the CDR3, the DNA is TGCGCCAGCAGCTCCGGGACAGGATTAAATCAGCCCCAGCATTTT. The encoded protein is CASSSGTGLNQPQHF.